Below, 27 T cell receptor beta chains from the same sample are listed, as sequenced in a study of T cells in Graves' hyperthyroidism and ophthalmopathy. TCR beta CDR3 sequences were amplified from RNA transcripts. When the TCR CDR3 underwent first-round RT-PCR, the HTBI primer set was used. TCRdb called the multiplex PCR reads again in MiXCR, with one record for every CDR3 protein. This sample has a few hundred thousand distinct CDR3 sequences, with 14% to 15% found just once. The sequenced material came from blood. Source of these receptors: a woman aged 30 to 39 with Graves' hyperthyroidism.

The chain employs TRBV4-1 and TRBJ2-7; 7 bases line up with TRBD2. CDR1 and CDR2 (germline): MGHRA, YSYEKL. The CDR3 is made up of 17 amino acids. J lost 2 bases, V lost 0 bases, and 10 bases had no gene match. The DNA for the CDR3 is TGCGCCAGCAGCCAAGATCTGGGACTATACCCCCCCTACGAGCAGTACTTC. Its translation: CASSQDLGLYPPYEQYF.

The chain carries TRBV4-1 and TRBJ1-1; TRBD1 aligns across 8 bases. CDR1 is MGHRA and CDR2 is YSYEKL in the germline V gene. The CDR3 contains 14 residues. Losses at the gene ends were 3 bases for V and 2 bases for J; bases not matched to a gene: 2. Here the CDR3 DNA reads TGCGCCAGCAGCCAGGACAGGGACAACACTGAAGCTTTCTTT. Residues: CASSQDRDNTEAFF.

This clonotype was counted a few times. The chain links TRBV24-1 to TRBJ2-5; no firm D call. There are 14 residues in the CDR3. Germline values: CDR1 KGHDR, CDR2 SFDVKD. Trimming pared 0 bases from V and 3 bases from J, leaving 7 bases between. DNA for the CDR3: TGTGCCACCAGTGATTTGCAGGTAGAAGAGACCCAGTACTTC. Protein product: CATSDLQVEETQYF.

This clonotype was picked up many times. This CDR3 is CASSLLPGQGTGNTIYF. DNA for the CDR3: TGTGCCAGCAGTTTACTACCGGGACAGGGGACTGGAAACACCATATATTTT. The J gene is TRBJ1-3, the V gene TRBV28, with 10 positions matching TRBD1. This CDR3 contains 17 residues. V was pared by 2 bases and J by 2 bases, with 6 bases of the junction left unmatched. CDR1 and CDR2 (germline): MDHEN, SYDVKM.

This clonotype was counted at least ten times. The rearrangement links TRBV28 to TRBJ2-5; possibly TRBD1 or TRBD2 for D (5 bases each). This CDR3 region has 15 residues. Trimming stripped 4 bases from V and 4 bases from J, with 16 bases between. Germline assignment: CDR1 MDHEN and CDR2 SYDVKM. CDR3 loop: CASSSREGSIETQYF. The CDR3 nucleotides read TGTGCCAGCAGTTCCCGTGAGGGGTCTATAGAGACCCAGTACTTC.

The chain has TRBV7-9 and TRBJ1-4; D not certain. The V end lost 3 bases, the J end lost 0 bases, and 5 bases lay between the germline ends. The germline CDR1 and CDR2 sequences are SEHNR and FQNEAQ (reference sequence). CDR3 length: 14 residues. The CDR3 protein is CASSFAATNEKLFF. The CDR3 DNA reads TGTGCCAGCAGCTTTGCAGCAACTAATGAAAAACTGTTTTTT.

This clonotype has ten or more counts. The J gene is TRBJ1-4, the V gene TRBV3-1; tentative D call: TRBD1 (6 bases). Trimming took 4 bases from V and 4 from J, leaving 13 bases between them. The CDR3 has 15 amino acids. The germline CDR1 and CDR2 sequences are LGHDT and YNNKEL (reference sequence). The CDR3 DNA follows: TGTGCCAGCAGCCTACAGGGTGGCCATAATGAAAAACTGTTTTTT. Protein product: CASSLQGGHNEKLFF.

In its sample, this clonotype was seen once. This could be a read error, since a much larger clone is one nucleotide away. This chain joins TRBV6-1 and TRBJ2-1; tentatively, D is TRBD1 (6 bases). Germline loops: CDR1 MNHNS, CDR2 SASEGT. The V gene lost 7 bases and the J gene lost 10 bases, with 11 bases spanning the gap. The CDR3 sequence is 11 residues long. This CDR3 is CASKGDHEQFF. The CDR3 coding sequence is TGTGCCAGCAAGGGGGACCACGAGCAGTTCTTC.

This clonotype was seen at least ten times. V and J are TRBV7-9 and TRBJ1-6; D gene ambiguous. V was shortened by 7 bases and J by 9 bases, with 16 bases between the two germline ends. The CDR3 totals 14 residues. Per the germline V gene, CDR1 is SEHNR and CDR2 is FQNEAQ (reference sequence). This CDR3 is CASTTGSWGSPLHF. The CDR3 nucleotides are TGTGCCAGCACTACCGGGTCCTGGGGTTCACCCCTCCACTTT.

Ten or more counts support this clonotype. The chain employs TRBV12-3 or TRBV12-4 and TRBJ2-3; D remains ambiguous. Trimming removed 3 bases from V and 1 base from J, with 8 bases in between. CDR3 length equals 14 residues. The CDR3 DNA reads as TGTGCCAGCAGTTTTGATGCCCGCACAGATACGCAGTATTTT. Protein: CASSFDARTDTQYF.

In its sample, this clonotype was seen many times. This rearrangement joins TRBV29-1 to TRBJ1-1; 7 bases are a match to TRBD1. CDR3 size: 12 residues. CDR1 and CDR2 (germline): SQVTM, ANQGSEA. The V gene end was trimmed by 5 bases and the J gene end by 3 bases; junction bases not matched to a gene: 3. The CDR3 loop is CSVTTGDTEAFF. The CDR3 DNA reads TGCAGCGTTACCACAGGGGACACTGAAGCTTTCTTT.

CDR3: CASSSPQGNTEAFF. CDR3 nucleotides: TGTGCCAGTAGTTCACCTCAGGGGAACACTGAAGCTTTCTTT. The rearrangement links TRBV19 to TRBJ1-1; possibly TRBD1 for D (5 bases). The CDR3 is 14 amino acids. Trimming left V 5 bases short and J 1 base short, with 11 bases between. Germline CDR1 LNHDA, CDR2 SQIVND (reference sequence).

As concerns this clonotype: A read error may be the cause here, since a much bigger clone is one base away. The gene calls are TRBV7-8 and TRBJ2-1; tentatively, D is TRBD1 (5 bases). The germline V gene has CDR1 SGHVS and CDR2 FQNEAQ. V was pared by 2 bases and J by 10 bases, with 18 bases between. This CDR3 is 15 amino acids long. For the CDR3, the DNA is TGTGCCAGCAGCTTACCGTTTGCGCGACAGAACGAGCAGTTCTTC. Protein sequence: CASSLPFARQNEQFF.

This clonotype was counted many times. The genes are TRBV20-1 and TRBJ2-1; 7 bases map to TRBD2. Losses at the gene ends were 3 bases for V and 2 bases for J; bases not matched to a gene: 13. The CDR3 loop spans 17 amino acids. Germline V gives CDR1 DFQATT, CDR2 SNEGSKA (reference sequence). This chain's CDR3 is CSARPNAGEPTYNEQFF. The CDR3 DNA sequence: TGCAGTGCTAGGCCAAATGCGGGAGAACCAACCTACAATGAGCAGTTCTTC.

The chain joins TRBV19 to TRBJ1-1; D remains unclear. The germline gives CDR1 LNHDA, CDR2 SQIVND (reference sequence). The ends were cut back, 0 bases at V and 6 bases at J, with 11 bases in the middle. The CDR3 contains 14 residues. CDR3 residues: CASSIDTRVSEAFF. As DNA, the CDR3 is TGTGCCAGTAGTATAGATACGAGGGTCTCTGAAGCTTTCTTT.

This chain links TRBV29-1 with TRBJ1-2; 7 nucleotides align to TRBD1. The CDR3 has 14 residues. V dropped 0 bases and J dropped 4; count of bases not matched to a gene: 5. The germline gives CDR1 SQVTM, CDR2 ANQGSEA. The DNA for the CDR3 is TGCAGCGTTGAAGACCTACAGGGGCCCTATGGCTACACCTTC. Translated: CSVEDLQGPYGYTF. Full variable domain (outside the CDR3, taken from reference TRBV29-1 and TRBJ1-2): SAVISQKPSRDICQRGTSLTIQCQVDSQVTMMFWYRQQPGQSLTLIATANQGSEATYESGFVIDKFPISRPNLTFSTLTVSNMSPEDSSIYLCSVEDLQGPYGYTFGSGTRLTVV.

This clonotype was counted only a few times. V gene TRBV20-1 combines with J gene TRBJ1-1; the match to TRBD1 covers 12 bases. The trim removed 6 bases at V and 1 base at J, leaving 3 bases unmatched. Germline-derived CDR1 and CDR2 are DFQATT and SNEGSKA (reference sequence). The CDR3 consists of 14 residues. CDR3 nucleotide sequence: TGCAGTGCCGGGGACAGGGGGCGGAACACTGAAGCTTTCTTT. As protein: CSAGDRGRNTEAFF.

The chain couples TRBV30 to TRBJ1-5, with 7 nucleotides matching TRBD1. The germline CDR1 and CDR2 sequences are GTSNPN and SVGIG (reference sequence). After removal of 4 bases from V and 4 bases from J, the junction contained 4 bases not matched to a gene. This CDR3 is built from 13 residues. The CDR3 protein is CAWTTGANQPQHF. As DNA, the CDR3 is TGTGCCTGGACTACAGGGGCAAATCAGCCCCAGCATTTT.

The genes are TRBV9 and TRBJ1-5, with TRBD1 as a possible D gene (6 bases). CDR1 is SGDLS, CDR2 YYNGEE, per germline. V lost 3 bases, J lost 3 bases, and 13 bases lay in between. The CDR3 runs 15 residues. The CDR3 bases are TGTGCCAGCAGCGAACAGGGTAATTACAATCAGCCCCAGCATTTT. Translation gives CASSEQGNYNQPQHF.

Ten or more counts support this clonotype. J is TRBJ1-5 and V is TRBV28, with D unresolved. Trimming shortened V by 3 bases and J by 4 bases, and 7 bases separated the two germline ends. Germline CDR1 reads MDHEN; CDR2 reads SYDVKM. This CDR3 spans 13 amino acids. The CDR3, as DNA: TGTGCCAGCAGTTTTGCGGGGAATCAGCCCCAGCATTTT. Its protein is CASSFAGNQPQHF.

This clonotype was observed a few times. The chain joins TRBV24-1 to TRBJ2-1; TRBD1 agrees at 8 bases. This CDR3 region has 16 residues. Trimming at V came to 2 bases and at J to 8 bases, leaving 10 bases not matched to a gene. Germline lookup yields CDR1 KGHDR and CDR2 SFDVKD. CDR3: CATSDSGQGKGDEQFF. The DNA of the CDR3 is TGTGCCACCAGTGATTCCGGACAGGGTAAGGGGGATGAGCAGTTCTTC.

This clonotype showed up just a few times. This chain connects TRBV29-1 to TRBJ2-5, with D possibly matching TRBD2 (7 bases). With 7 bases removed from V and 4 bases from J, the gap between germline ends came to 13 bases. The germline gives CDR1 SQVTM, CDR2 ANQGSEA. The CDR3 is made up of 12 amino acids. CDR3: CSGTGGVETQYF. For the CDR3, the DNA is TGCAGCGGCACGGGGGGCGTAGAGACCCAGTACTTC.

The chain carries TRBV6-5 and TRBJ2-1; maybe TRBD2 (5 bases). V dropped 2 bases and J dropped 2 bases, with 7 bases sitting between them. In germline, CDR1 is MNHEY, CDR2 SVGAGI. This CDR3 has 14 residues. CDR3 bases: TGTGCCAGCAGTTACCGCGGGCCCTACAATGAGCAGTTCTTC. Its protein product is CASSYRGPYNEQFF.

The chain employs TRBV5-6 and TRBJ2-5; 7 nucleotides line up with TRBD2. CDR1 is SGHDT and CDR2 is YYEEEE in the germline V gene. This CDR3 region has 15 residues. V lost 4 bases to trimming and J lost 5 bases; unmatched junction nucleotides: 11. CDR3 amino acids: CASSPAYSRGETQYF. Here the CDR3 DNA reads TGTGCCAGCAGCCCAGCGTATTCGCGGGGGGAGACCCAGTACTTC.

This clonotype was recorded a few times. The chain uses TRBV6-1 and TRBJ1-2; no firm D call. Germline CDR1 is MNHNS and CDR2 is SASEGT. The V end was cut by 6 bases, the J end by 0 bases, with 8 bases between. CDR3 length: 13 residues. For the CDR3, the DNA is TGTGCCAGCAGAATGAAAGCTAACTATGGCTACACCTTC. This translates into CASRMKANYGYTF.

The rearrangement joins TRBV7-9 to TRBJ1-5; D is unclear. CDR3 size: 15 residues. V lost 1 base to trimming and J lost 7 bases, with 14 bases between them. Germline values: CDR1 SEHNR, CDR2 FQNEAQ (reference sequence). CDR3 nucleotides: TGTGCCAGCAGCTTAGGGACCGCCGGTGGGCAGCCCCAGCATTTT. This gives the protein CASSLGTAGGQPQHF.

In its sample, this clonotype was seen many times. The chain employs TRBV20-1 and TRBJ2-2; 8 nucleotides match TRBD1. Germline V gene lookup returns CDR1 DFQATT and CDR2 SNEGSKA (reference sequence). J lost 5 bases, V lost 0 bases, and 5 bases had no gene match. CDR3 length: 15 residues. The chain's CDR3 is CSAREDRVETGELFF. The CDR3 DNA sequence: TGCAGTGCTAGAGAGGACAGGGTGGAGACCGGGGAGCTGTTTTTT.